This T cell receptor beta chain was sequenced in a study of blood T cell repertoires in COVID-19. The protocol was immunoSEQ multiplex PCR, while the TCRdb copy is restricted to in-frame clones and leaves out a portion. The sample yields roughly 200,000 clones, around four fifths seen once. V dropped 5 bases and J dropped 7 bases, with 14 bases sitting between them. Germline V lookup: CDR1 SGHVS, CDR2 FQNEAQ. The length of the CDR3 is 13 residues. This chain connects TRBV7-8 to TRBJ1-2; TRBD1 is a possible D gene (5 bases). This clonotype originated in a woman older than 75 with active or convalescent COVID-19. Source material: peripheral blood. CDR3 coding DNA: TGTGCCAGCAGCGTAGACCGGGGGTCTGGCTACACCTTC. Protein sequence: CASSVDRGSGYTF.